This T cell receptor beta chain was found in a study of beta chain features in type 1 diabetes. This clone was seen a few times. The study reverse transcribed the entire isolated RNA, so it sequenced expressed TCRB transcripts. The repertoire was sequenced with immunoSEQ multiplex PCR; TCRdb's copy has only in-frame clones and lacks some. This sample has 600,000 to 650,000 clones; 15% to 18% occur once, and the top ten carry about 0.097%. The V gene's germline CDR1 is SGHVS and CDR2 FQNEAQ. The CDR3 length is 16 residues. V lost 5 bases to trimming and J lost 0 bases; unmatched junction nucleotides: 9.

Sequencing was performed on naive CD4+ T cells from blood. The sequence was obtained from a young man in good health. The chain recombines TRBV7-8 with TRBJ1-2; TRBD1 matches at 7 bases. CDR3 protein: CASSAHRGRANYGYTF. The CDR3 nucleotides are TGTGCCAGCAGCGCGCACAGGGGTCGGGCTAACTATGGCTACACCTTC.